This T cell receptor (beta chain) was identified in a study of shared clonotypes between healthy human individuals. Sequencing used immunoSEQ multiplex PCR; TCRdb keeps in-frame clones, though not all of them. The sample has 2,100,000 or so clones; 95% are singletons. CD45RA-negative memory and CD45RA+ naive subsets were split from the CD4+ cells. V was pared by 0 bases and J by 2 bases, with 8 bases of the junction left unmatched. The CDR3 extends over 19 amino acids. Germline CDR1 and CDR2: SGDLS and YYNGEE. This clonotype originated in a man aged 18 to 35 in good health. What was sequenced was naive CD4+ T cells sorted from blood. Subset in this sample: CD45RA+ positively selected. The chain combines TRBV9 with TRBJ2-5, with TRBD2 matching 15 bases. In DNA form, the CDR3 reads TGTGCCAGCAGCGTAGTGGGACTAGCGGGAGGTGGGGAACAAGAGACCCAGTACTTC. This gives the protein CASSVVGLAGGGEQETQYF.